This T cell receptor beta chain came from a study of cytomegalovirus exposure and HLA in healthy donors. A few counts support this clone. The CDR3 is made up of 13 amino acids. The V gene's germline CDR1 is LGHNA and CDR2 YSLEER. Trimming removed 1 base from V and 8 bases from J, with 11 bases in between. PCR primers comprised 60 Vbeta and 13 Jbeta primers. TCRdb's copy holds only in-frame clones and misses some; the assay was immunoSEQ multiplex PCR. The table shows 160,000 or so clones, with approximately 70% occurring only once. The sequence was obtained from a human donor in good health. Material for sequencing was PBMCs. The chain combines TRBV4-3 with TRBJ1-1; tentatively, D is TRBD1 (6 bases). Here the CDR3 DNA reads TGCGCCAGCAGCCAAGTATGGGGGCGGGAAGCTTTCTTT. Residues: CASSQVWGREAFF.